This TCR beta chain was sequenced for a study of cytomegalovirus exposure and HLA in healthy donors. This CDR3 spans 15 amino acids. The germline CDR1 and CDR2 sequences are SNHLY and FYNNEI. V lost 7 bases and J lost 4, with 18 bases in between. Assay: immunoSEQ multiplex PCR; the TCRdb copy retains only in-frame clones and omits some. This table holds 110,000 to 150,000 clones, 75% to 90% found once. This clonotype originated in a woman aged 18-29 years in good health and CMV-seropositive. The material sequenced was PBMCs. This chain links TRBV2 with TRBJ2-3; D unclear. CDR3: CASTELPKPPDTQYF. For the CDR3, the DNA is TGTGCCAGCACCGAGCTCCCGAAACCCCCAGATACGCAGTATTTT.